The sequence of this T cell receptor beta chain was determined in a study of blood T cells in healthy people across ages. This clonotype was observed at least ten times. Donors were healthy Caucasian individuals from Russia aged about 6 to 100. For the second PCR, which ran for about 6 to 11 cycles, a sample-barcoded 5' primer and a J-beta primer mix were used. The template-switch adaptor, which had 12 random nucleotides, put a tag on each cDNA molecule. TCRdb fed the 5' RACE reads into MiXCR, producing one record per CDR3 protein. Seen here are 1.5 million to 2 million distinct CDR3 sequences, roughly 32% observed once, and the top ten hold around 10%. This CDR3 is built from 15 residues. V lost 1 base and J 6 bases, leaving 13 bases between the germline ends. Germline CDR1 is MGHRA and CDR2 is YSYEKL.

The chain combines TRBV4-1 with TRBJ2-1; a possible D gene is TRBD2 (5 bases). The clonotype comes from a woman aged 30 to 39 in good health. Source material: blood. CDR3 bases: TGCGCCAGCAGCCAAGCGGCTTCGGCGGGCAATGAGCAGTTCTTC. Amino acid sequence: CASSQAASAGNEQFF.